These 23 T cell receptor beta chains were sequenced from one sample in a study of T cells in Graves' hyperthyroidism and ophthalmopathy. Amplification targeted TCR beta CDR3 regions from RNA transcripts. Using the HTBI primer set, a first-round RT-PCR was run on the TCR CDR3. TCRdb redid the calling of the multiplex PCR reads with MiXCR, one entry per CDR3 protein. The sample lists 250,000 to 300,000 distinct CDR3 sequences, more than 15% occurring once. Specimen: blood. These receptors originate from a woman in her sixties or seventies with Graves' ophthalmopathy.

This clonotype was recorded at least ten times. The genes are TRBV25-1 and TRBJ1-4; tentatively, D is TRBD1 (5 bases). The V gene's germline CDR1 is MGHDK and CDR2 SYGVNS. The germline V and J ends were trimmed by 4 bases and 4 bases, with 10 bases remaining between them. The CDR3 has 14 amino acids. The CDR3 region has the DNA TGTGCCAGCAGTGTCCAGGGTTATAATGAAAAACTGTTTTTT. Translated: CASSVQGYNEKLFF.

The sample holds many counts of this clonotype. This rearrangement joins TRBV6-2 or TRBV6-3 to TRBJ2-3; 10 bases agree with TRBD2. This CDR3 contains 16 residues. Unmatched junction bases numbered 5, after V lost 0 bases and J lost 5 bases. CDR1 and CDR2 from the germline V gene are MNHEY and SVGEGT. The CDR3 DNA sequence: TGTGCCAGCAGTTACTCCCTAGCGGGGGTTGAAGATACGCAGTATTTT. Translation gives CASSYSLAGVEDTQYF.

This clonotype was observed at least ten times. This chain connects TRBV7-9 to TRBJ2-1; TRBD1 matches at 7 bases. Germline V CDR1 and CDR2: SEHNR, FQNEAQ (reference sequence). Trimming removed 1 base from V and 7 bases from J; junction bases left unmatched: 7. The CDR3 is made up of 15 amino acids. The CDR3 spells CASSLERGRRNEQFF. In nucleotides, the CDR3 is TGTGCCAGCAGCTTAGAGAGGGGGCGGAGGAATGAGCAGTTCTTC.

The V gene is TRBV10-2, the J gene TRBJ2-1, with 9 bases aligning to TRBD1. CDR3 length: 16 amino acids. Germline trimming cut 6 bases from V and 1 base from J; bases unmatched to any gene: 7. The germline gives CDR1 WSHSY, CDR2 SAAADI. This chain's CDR3 is CASRDDRGSSYNEQFF. The CDR3 DNA is TGCGCCAGCAGGGACGACAGGGGGAGTTCCTACAATGAGCAGTTCTTC.

This clonotype has ten or more counts. This chain uses TRBV7-8 with TRBJ2-1; D is possibly TRBD1 or TRBD2 (5 bases each). V lost 4 bases and J lost 8, with 12 bases in between. The CDR3 has 13 amino acids. The germline V gene has CDR1 SGHVS and CDR2 FQNEAQ. As DNA, the CDR3 is TGTGCCAGCAGCTCCGATTTGGGGGATGAGCAGTTCTTC. Its translation: CASSSDLGDEQFF. The full variable domain, its missing parts supplied by reference TRBV7-8 and TRBJ2-1, is GAGVSQSPRYKVAKRGQDVALRCDPISGHVSLFWYQQALGQGPEFLTYFQNEAQLDKSGLPSDRFFAERPEGSVSTLKIQRTQQEDSAVYLCASSSDLGDEQFFGPGTRLTVL.

At least ten counts were recorded for this clonotype. The chain combines TRBV12-3 or TRBV12-4 with TRBJ2-5; 8 bases match TRBD1. V shed 2 bases and J 7 bases; nucleotides not matched to a gene: 3. The CDR3 is made up of 13 amino acids. CDR3 region: CASSLQGAGTQYF. The DNA of the CDR3 is TGTGCCAGCAGTTTACAGGGGGCCGGGACCCAGTACTTC.

This clonotype was counted at least ten times. The V call is TRBV7-2, the J call TRBJ1-2, with TRBD1 matching 10 bases. V trimming: 1 base; J trimming: 8 bases; junction bases outside the gene matches: 13. Looked up from germline, CDR1 is SGHTA and CDR2 is FQGNSA. The CDR3 has 17 residues. The CDR3 sequence is CASSLGLGDRGSRGYTF. The DNA of the CDR3 is TGTGCCAGCAGCTTAGGGCTAGGGGACAGGGGATCACGGGGCTACACCTTC.

This clonotype was seen many times. This chain connects TRBV20-1 to TRBJ1-1; no definite D call. V lost 6 bases and J lost 4, with 18 bases in between. Per the germline V gene, CDR1 is DFQATT and CDR2 is SNEGSKA (reference sequence). This CDR3 has 14 amino acids. The CDR3 DNA sequence: TGCAGTGCATCTCGGACCCCAGAGAGCACTGAAGCTTTCTTT. Amino acids: CSASRTPESTEAFF.

Ten or more counts support this clonotype. The rearrangement joins TRBV5-6 to TRBJ2-1; 7 bases map to TRBD2. This CDR3 contains 15 residues. Germline lookup yields CDR1 SGHDT and CDR2 YYEEEE. V lost 0 bases and J lost 2; bases outside the gene matches: 2. The CDR3 loop is CASSLEGGAYNEQFF. The CDR3 nucleotides are TGTGCCAGCAGCTTGGAGGGAGGGGCCTACAATGAGCAGTTCTTC.

The V and J genes are TRBV6-1 and TRBJ2-3; 12 nucleotides match TRBD1. J lost 6 bases, V lost 5 bases, and 6 bases had no gene match. The CDR3 loop spans 15 amino acids. Germline lookup yields CDR1 MNHNS and CDR2 SASEGT. The chain's CDR3 is CASSNRDRGQDTQYF. The CDR3 coding sequence is TGTGCCAGCAGTAATCGGGACAGGGGGCAGGATACGCAGTATTTT.

This clonotype occurred many times. This CDR3 is CASSYTGPGNTEAFF. In DNA form, the CDR3 reads TGTGCCAGCAGTTACACGGGTCCCGGGAACACTGAAGCTTTCTTT. The V gene is TRBV6-5, the J gene TRBJ1-1; no firm D call. The CDR3 is 15 amino acids. Germline-derived CDR1 and CDR2 are MNHEY and SVGAGI. V was cut by 2 bases and J by 1 base, with 11 bases left in between.

This clonotype has just a few counts. The genes are TRBV29-1 and TRBJ2-2, with 12 positions matching TRBD2. This CDR3 spans 16 amino acids. V was clipped by 0 bases and J by 5 bases; unmatched bases: 4. Per the germline V gene, CDR1 is SQVTM and CDR2 is ANQGSEA. The CDR3 DNA follows: TGCAGCGTTGAAGAGACTAGCGGGAGTGGGACCGGGGAGCTGTTTTTT. It encodes CSVEETSGSGTGELFF.

This clonotype has at least ten counts. The genes are TRBV7-9 and TRBJ2-1, with TRBD2 matching 9 bases. Germline V CDR1 and CDR2: SEHNR, FQNEAQ (reference sequence). This CDR3 has 15 residues. V lost 4 bases to trimming and J lost 8 bases; unmatched junction nucleotides: 9. The CDR3 DNA sequence: TGTGCCAGCAGCTCCCAGGCGGGAGGGTATGATGAGCAGTTCTTC. Protein product: CASSSQAGGYDEQFF.

This clonotype showed up many times. The chain uses TRBV10-3 and TRBJ2-5; D may be TRBD2 (6 bases). This CDR3 contains 14 residues. Germline V gene data show CDR1 as ENHRY and CDR2 as SYGVKD. V was cut by 6 bases and J by 1 base, with 12 bases left in between. The CDR3 sequence: CAIRASGSQETQYF. The CDR3 nucleotides are TGTGCCATCAGGGCGTCCGGGAGCCAAGAGACCCAGTACTTC.

This chain uses TRBV6-2 or TRBV6-3 with TRBJ2-5; TRBD1 aligns across 7 bases. Germline assignment: CDR1 MNHEY and CDR2 SVGEGT. This CDR3 contains 15 residues. V lost 4 bases to trimming and J lost 4 bases; unmatched junction nucleotides: 9. CDR3 region: CASSSSKGALETQYF. Written as DNA, the CDR3 is TGTGCCAGCAGTTCGAGTAAGGGGGCTTTAGAGACCCAGTACTTC.

In this sample, this clonotype turned up a few times. The chain recombines TRBV7-2 with TRBJ2-5; D is uncertain. Germline-derived CDR1 and CDR2 are SGHTA and FQGNSA. This CDR3 contains 14 residues. The V and J ends lost 1 base and 4 bases respectively, with 10 bases between them. CDR3 sequence: CASSLVGSGETQYF. The CDR3 bases are TGTGCCAGCAGCTTAGTAGGGTCGGGAGAGACCCAGTACTTC. The whole variable domain, filled in from reference TRBV7-2 and TRBJ2-5, reads GAGVSQSPSNKVTEKGKDVELRCDPISGHTALYWYRQSLGQGLEFLIYFQGNSAPDKSGLPSDRFSAERTGGSVSTLTIQRTQQEDSAVYLCASSLVGSGETQYFGPGTRLLVL.

This clonotype was detected ten times or more. V usage is TRBV6-5 and J usage is TRBJ1-5; possible D gene TRBD1, 5 bases. Deletions cut 0 bases from V and 0 bases from J, with 9 bases between. CDR1 and CDR2 from the germline V gene are MNHEY and SVGAGI. This CDR3 has 16 residues. The CDR3 region is CASSYSRGYSNQPQHF. Here the CDR3 DNA reads TGTGCCAGCAGTTACTCTCGGGGGTATAGCAATCAGCCCCAGCATTTT.

This clonotype was detected ten times or more. The chain combines TRBV3-1 with TRBJ1-4; D call uncertain. CDR1 and CDR2 from the germline V gene are LGHDT and YNNKEL (reference sequence). This CDR3 region has 15 residues. V was pared by 5 bases and J by 8 bases, with 18 bases between. The CDR3 DNA reads TGTGCCAGCAGCTCAGACCGGGCCTTTGGGGAAAAACTGTTTTTT. Residues: CASSSDRAFGEKLFF. Full variable domain (outside the CDR3, taken from reference TRBV3-1 and TRBJ1-4): DTAVSQTPKYLVTQMGNDKSIKCEQNLGHDTMYWYKQDSKKFLKIMFSYNNKELIINETVPNRFSPKSPDKAHLNLHINSLELGDSAVYFCASSSDRAFGEKLFFGSGTQLSVL.

The table lists this clonotype with many counts. This chain uses TRBV30 with TRBJ2-3; TRBD2 aligns across 8 bases. Losses at the gene ends were 3 bases for V and 9 bases for J; bases not matched to a gene: 11. There are 14 residues in the CDR3. Germline V gene lookup returns CDR1 GTSNPN and CDR2 SVGIG (reference sequence). CDR3 residues: CAWRDLAGGWTQYF. CDR3 bases: TGTGCCTGGAGGGACCTAGCGGGTGGTTGGACGCAGTATTTT.

Regarding this clonotype: A much larger clone is a single base away; this may be a read error. The CDR3 bases are TGTGCCAGCAGCTCAGTGGGGGGGGTCGGAGAGACCCAGTACTTC. Translating gives CASSSVGGVGETQYF. The chain couples TRBV7-3 to TRBJ2-5, with 7 bases matching TRBD2. The CDR3 has 15 amino acids. Germline assignment: CDR1 SGHTA and CDR2 FQGTGA. The V and J ends lost 4 bases and 4 bases, in that order; junction bases with no gene match: 9. Combining the CDR3 with reference TRBV7-3 and TRBJ2-5 gives the whole variable domain GAGVSQTPSNKVTEKGKYVELRCDPISGHTALYWYRQSLGQGPEFLIYFQGTGAADDSGLPNDRFFAVRPEGSVSTLKIQRTERGDSAVYLCASSSVGGVGETQYFGPGTRLLVL.

This clonotype came up once. The chain uses TRBV20-1 and TRBJ2-3; 8 bases map to TRBD2. V lost 7 bases to trimming and J lost 1 base; unmatched junction nucleotides: 4. This CDR3 contains 13 residues. Germline V lookup: CDR1 DFQATT, CDR2 SNEGSKA (reference sequence). The CDR3 nucleotides are TGCAGTGTCGCGGGAGGCCGCACAGATACGCAGTATTTT. Its translation: CSVAGGRTDTQYF.

This clonotype was detected ten times or more. The chain is built from TRBV28 and TRBJ2-4; a possible D gene is TRBD1 (5 bases). There are 17 residues in the CDR3. The V gene lost 6 bases and the J gene lost 1 base, with 19 bases spanning the gap. From germline, CDR1 is MDHEN and CDR2 SYDVKM. CDR3 protein: CASRVIGASSAKNIQYF. In DNA form, the CDR3 reads TGTGCCAGCAGAGTTATAGGGGCCTCTTCGGCCAAAAACATTCAGTACTTC.

The genes are TRBV4-1 and TRBJ2-7, with 9 bases fitting TRBD1. The germline gives CDR1 MGHRA, CDR2 YSYEKL. The junction had 6 bases not matched to a gene; V was cut back by 4 bases and J by 2 bases. This CDR3 comprises 15 residues. This CDR3 reads CASSPRDRATYEQYF. The CDR3 DNA follows: TGCGCCAGCAGCCCCCGGGACAGGGCCACCTACGAGCAGTACTTC.